Below, 14 T cell receptor beta chains from the same sample are listed, as sequenced in a study of blood T cell repertoires in COVID-19. This table comes from immunoSEQ multiplex PCR, and its TCRdb copy is limited to in-frame clones, with some not included. The table has around 240,000 clones, 80% to 90% seen once; the top ten hold around 1.5%. Input material: peripheral blood. These receptors all come from a woman aged 40 to 55 who had recovered from COVID-19.

This chain joins TRBV5-1 and TRBJ2-7; 10 bases fit TRBD2. The CDR3 is made up of 15 amino acids. Germline V CDR1 and CDR2: SGHRS, YFSETQ. Trimming took 1 base from V and 6 from J; bases not matched to a gene: 7. The CDR3 DNA reads as TGCGCCAGCAGCTTGAGGCTAGCGGGGGCCCCCGAGCAGTACTTC. Amino acid sequence: CASSLRLAGAPEQYF. The whole variable domain, remainder taken from reference TRBV5-1 and TRBJ2-7, is KAGVTQTPRYLIKTRGQQVTLSCSPISGHRSVSWYQQTPGQGLQFLFEYFSETQRNKGNFPGRFSGRQFSNSRSEMNVSTLELGDSALYLCASSLRLAGAPEQYFGPGTRLTVT.

V usage is TRBV29-1 and J usage is TRBJ2-5; tentatively, D is TRBD1 (6 bases). The V end was cut by 6 bases, the J end by 0 bases, with 20 bases between. The CDR3 has 16 amino acids. Germline-derived CDR1 and CDR2 are SQVTM and ANQGSEA. The CDR3 DNA follows: TGCAGCGTCTTTACAGCCAAAAGGGGGAACCAAGAGACCCAGTACTTC. Translating gives CSVFTAKRGNQETQYF.

V and J are TRBV18 and TRBJ2-1; TRBD2 aligns across 7 bases. Germline CDR1 KGHSH, CDR2 LQKENI. This CDR3 has 15 amino acids. Trimming took 3 bases from V and 0 from J; bases not matched to a gene: 2. Here the CDR3 reads CASSPRGNSYNEQFF. The CDR3 region has the DNA TGTGCCAGCTCACCGCGGGGGAACTCCTACAATGAGCAGTTCTTC.

This chain joins TRBV5-6 and TRBJ1-1, with D hard to call. V was cut by 0 bases and J by 3 bases, with 18 bases left in between. This CDR3 is built from 17 residues. The germline gives CDR1 SGHDT, CDR2 YYEEEE. The DNA of the CDR3 is TGTGCCAGCAGCTTGGGATTGAGGGTCTCCGGGGACACTGAAGCTTTCTTT. It translates to CASSLGLRVSGDTEAFF.

The V gene is TRBV6-5, the J gene TRBJ2-1; 7 bases map to TRBD2. Germline values: CDR1 MNHEY, CDR2 SVGAGI. The CDR3 spans 15 residues. Trimming took 1 base from V and 5 from J; bases not matched to a gene: 5. CDR3 residues: CASSYWGGGNNEQFF. Written as DNA, the CDR3 is TGTGCCAGCAGTTACTGGGGGGGAGGCAACAATGAGCAGTTCTTC.

The V gene is TRBV7-9, the J gene TRBJ1-6, with a tentative D call TRBD1 (6 bases). The CDR3 runs to 16 residues. V was cut by 0 bases and J by 4 bases, with 10 bases left in between. CDR1 SEHNR and CDR2 FQNEAQ come from the germline V gene (reference sequence). CDR3 loop: CASSLAGTTYNSPLHF. DNA for the CDR3: TGTGCCAGCAGCTTAGCGGGGACAACTTATAATTCACCCCTCCACTTT. The whole variable domain, remainder taken from reference TRBV7-9 and TRBJ1-6, is DTGVSQNPRHKITKRGQNVTFRCDPISEHNRLYWYRQTLGQGPEFLTYFQNEAQLEKSRLLSDRFSAERPKGSFSTLEIQRTEQGDSAMYLCASSLAGTTYNSPLHFGNGTRLTVT.

The chain carries TRBV7-2 and TRBJ2-7; weak D call: TRBD1 (6 bases). V lost 5 bases and J lost 0, with 14 bases in between. This CDR3 spans 15 amino acids. Germline loops: CDR1 SGHTA, CDR2 FQGNSA. The CDR3 region is CASSPLPDSSYEQYF. The CDR3 DNA reads as TGTGCCAGCAGCCCCCTCCCGGACAGCTCCTACGAGCAGTACTTC.

In its sample, this clone was seen many times. This chain links TRBV5-1 with TRBJ2-1; D is uncertain. This CDR3 is 15 amino acids long. Trimming removed 4 bases at V and 3 bases at J, with 14 bases between. Germline assignment: CDR1 SGHRS and CDR2 YFSETQ. CDR3 residues: CASSASSRGYNEQFF. The CDR3 region has the DNA TGCGCCAGCAGCGCGTCCTCCAGAGGCTACAATGAGCAGTTCTTC.

V usage is TRBV27 and J usage is TRBJ1-6; possible D gene TRBD1, 6 bases. CDR3 length: 13 residues. Germline V CDR1 and CDR2: MNHEY, SMNVEV (reference sequence). V was shortened by 5 bases and J by 8 bases, with 10 bases between the two germline ends. CDR3 DNA sequence: TGTGCCAGCAGTCATTACAGGGATTCACCCCTCCACTTT. Its translation is CASSHYRDSPLHF.

The chain carries TRBV2 and TRBJ2-3, with a weak D call TRBD2 (7 bases). V gave up 4 bases and J gave up 5 bases, with 13 bases separating them. Germline CDR1 SNHLY, CDR2 FYNNEI. This CDR3 contains 14 residues. Here the CDR3 DNA reads TGTGCCAGCAGTGTCTCCGGGGGGCAAGATACGCAGTATTTT. This translates into CASSVSGGQDTQYF.

This clone was seen a few times. This chain joins TRBV9 and TRBJ2-1, with 8 bases fitting TRBD2. Germline V gene sequence: CDR1 SGDLS, CDR2 YYNGEE. Unmatched junction bases numbered 5, after V lost 4 bases and J lost 5 bases. The CDR3 is 14 residues long. CDR3 sequence: CASSSGGLNNEQFF. In DNA, the CDR3 is TGTGCCAGCAGCTCGGGAGGGTTGAACAATGAGCAGTTCTTC. Drawing the rest from reference TRBV9 and TRBJ2-1, the complete variable domain is DSGVTQTPKHLITATGQRVTLRCSPRSGDLSVYWYQQSLDQGLQFLIQYYNGEERAKGNILERFSAQQFPDLHSELNLSSLELGDSALYFCASSSGGLNNEQFFGPGTRLTVL.

The rearrangement links TRBV9 to TRBJ2-3; D is possibly TRBD2 (5 bases). This CDR3 is 15 amino acids long. V was cut by 3 bases and J by 3 bases, with 14 bases left in between. CDR1 and CDR2 (germline): SGDLS, YYNGEE. The CDR3 DNA sequence: TGTGCCAGCAGCGCCGACGGGGATATTACAGATACGCAGTATTTT. Its protein product is CASSADGDITDTQYF.

The chain uses TRBV12-3 or TRBV12-4 and TRBJ1-1; D may be TRBD1 (5 bases). The CDR3 contains 13 residues. Between the trimmed V and J ends, which lost 6 bases and 1 base, there was a span of 9 bases. CDR3 nucleotides: TGTGCCAGCAGACAGCAGGGGAACACTGAAGCTTTCTTT. Translation: CASRQQGNTEAFF.

This clone has a handful of counts. The rearrangement links TRBV2 to TRBJ1-2; 12 bases match TRBD1. This CDR3 contains 17 residues. V dropped 7 bases and J dropped 4; count of bases not matched to a gene: 13. CDR1 is SNHLY, CDR2 FYNNEI, per germline. The CDR3 here is CASIPGQGAPGPYGYTF. In DNA, the CDR3 is TGTGCCAGCATTCCGGGACAGGGGGCGCCAGGTCCCTATGGCTACACCTTC.